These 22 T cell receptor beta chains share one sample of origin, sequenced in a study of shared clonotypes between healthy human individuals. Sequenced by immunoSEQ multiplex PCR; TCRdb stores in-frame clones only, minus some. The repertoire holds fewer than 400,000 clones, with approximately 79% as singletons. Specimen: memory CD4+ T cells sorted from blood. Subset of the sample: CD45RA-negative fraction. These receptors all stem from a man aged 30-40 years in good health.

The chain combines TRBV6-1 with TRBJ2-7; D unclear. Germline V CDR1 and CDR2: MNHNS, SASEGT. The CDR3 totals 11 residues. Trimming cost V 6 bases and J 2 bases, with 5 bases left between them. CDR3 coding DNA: TGTGCCAGCAGGACCGCCTACGAGCAGTACTTC. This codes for CASRTAYEQYF.

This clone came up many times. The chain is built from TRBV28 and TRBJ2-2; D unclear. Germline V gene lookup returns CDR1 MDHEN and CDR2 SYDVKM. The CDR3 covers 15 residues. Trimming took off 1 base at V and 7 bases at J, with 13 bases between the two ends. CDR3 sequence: CASSLLLGPGGELFF. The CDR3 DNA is TGTGCCAGCAGTTTATTGCTGGGTCCGGGCGGGGAGCTGTTTTTT.

This CDR3 is CASTVDLTDTQYF. CDR3 DNA: TGCGCCAGCACCGTTGACCTCACAGATACGCAGTATTTT. The chain has TRBV5-1 and TRBJ2-3; D ambiguous. Trimming removed 6 bases at V and 2 bases at J, with 10 bases between. CDR1 and CDR2 from the germline V gene are SGHRS and YFSETQ. The CDR3 runs to 13 residues.

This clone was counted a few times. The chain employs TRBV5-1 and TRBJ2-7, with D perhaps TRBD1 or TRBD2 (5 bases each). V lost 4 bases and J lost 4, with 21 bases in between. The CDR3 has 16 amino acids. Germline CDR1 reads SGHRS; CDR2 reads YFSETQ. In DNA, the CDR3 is TGCGCCAGCAGCCACTCCTCCGGGACGCTGGGTTACGAGCAGTACTTC. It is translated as CASSHSSGTLGYEQYF.

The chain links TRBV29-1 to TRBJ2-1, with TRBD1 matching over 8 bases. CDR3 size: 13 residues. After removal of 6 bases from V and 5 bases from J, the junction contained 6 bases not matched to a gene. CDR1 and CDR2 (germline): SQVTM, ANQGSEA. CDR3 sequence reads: CSVRTGLNNEQFF. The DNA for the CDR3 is TGCAGCGTCCGGACAGGGCTGAACAATGAGCAGTTCTTC.

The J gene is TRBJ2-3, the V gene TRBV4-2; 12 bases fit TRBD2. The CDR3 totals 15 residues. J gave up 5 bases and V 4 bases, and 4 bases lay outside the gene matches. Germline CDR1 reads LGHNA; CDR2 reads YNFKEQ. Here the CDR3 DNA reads TGTGCCAGCAGCCTCGGGGGACTAGCGGGAGATACGCAGTATTTT. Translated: CASSLGGLAGDTQYF.

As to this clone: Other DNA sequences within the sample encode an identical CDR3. CDR3 in amino acids: CSVGQSYEQYF. In DNA, the CDR3 is TGCAGCGTTGGACAGTCCTACGAGCAGTACTTC. V and J are TRBV29-1 and TRBJ2-7; perhaps TRBD1 as D (5 bases). The CDR3 consists of 11 residues. From germline, CDR1 is SQVTM and CDR2 ANQGSEA. Between the trimmed V and J ends, which lost 4 bases and 1 base, there was a span of 5 bases.

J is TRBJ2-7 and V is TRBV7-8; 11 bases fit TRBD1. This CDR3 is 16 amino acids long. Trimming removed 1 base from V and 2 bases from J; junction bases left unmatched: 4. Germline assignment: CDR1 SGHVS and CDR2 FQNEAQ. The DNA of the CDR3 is TGTGCCAGCAGCTTAGACGGGACAGGGGGGACCTACGAGCAGTACTTC. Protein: CASSLDGTGGTYEQYF.

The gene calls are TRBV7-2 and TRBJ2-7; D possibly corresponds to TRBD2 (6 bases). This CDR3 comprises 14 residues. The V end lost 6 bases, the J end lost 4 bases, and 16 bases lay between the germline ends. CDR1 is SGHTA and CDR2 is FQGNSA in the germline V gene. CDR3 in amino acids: CASSPQRVRYEQYF. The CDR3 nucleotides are TGTGCCAGCAGTCCCCAGCGGGTTAGGTACGAGCAGTACTTC.

CDR3 sequence reads: CASSARLEEKLFF. CDR3 coding DNA: TGTGCCAGCTCAGCGAGGCTCGAAGAAAAACTGTTTTTT. The chain employs TRBV18 and TRBJ1-4; no clear D. Trimming left V 5 bases short and J 8 bases short, with 12 bases between. This CDR3 contains 13 residues. Germline CDR1 and CDR2: KGHSH and LQKENI.

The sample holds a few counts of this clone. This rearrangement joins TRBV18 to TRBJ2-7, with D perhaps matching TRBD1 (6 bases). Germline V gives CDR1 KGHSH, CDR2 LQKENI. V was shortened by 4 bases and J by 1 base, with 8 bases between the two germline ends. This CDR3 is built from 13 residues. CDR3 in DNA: TGTGCCAGCTCACGGACAGCTTCCTACGAGCAGTACTTC. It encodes CASSRTASYEQYF.

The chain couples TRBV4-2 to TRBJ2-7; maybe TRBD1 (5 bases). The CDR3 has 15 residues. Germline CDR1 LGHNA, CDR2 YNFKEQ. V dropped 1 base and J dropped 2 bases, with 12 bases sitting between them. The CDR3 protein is CASSQVAGRTYEQYF. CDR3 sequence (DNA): TGTGCCAGCAGCCAAGTGGCAGGGCGCACCTACGAGCAGTACTTC.

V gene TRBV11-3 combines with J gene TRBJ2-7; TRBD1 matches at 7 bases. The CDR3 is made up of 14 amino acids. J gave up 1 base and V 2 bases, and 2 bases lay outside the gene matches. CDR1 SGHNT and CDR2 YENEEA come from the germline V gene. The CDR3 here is CASSLTGESYEQYF. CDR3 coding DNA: TGTGCCAGCAGCTTAACAGGGGAGTCCTACGAGCAGTACTTC.

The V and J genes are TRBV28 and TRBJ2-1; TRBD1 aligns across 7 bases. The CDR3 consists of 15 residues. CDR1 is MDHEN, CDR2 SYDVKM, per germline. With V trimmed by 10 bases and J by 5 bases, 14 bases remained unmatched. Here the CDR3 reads CATMGLGQENNEQFF. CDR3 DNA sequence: TGTGCCACCATGGGGTTAGGACAGGAAAACAATGAGCAGTTCTTC.

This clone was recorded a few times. For the CDR3, the DNA is TGCAGCGTTGGATTCAGGTCTACCTACGAGCAGTACTTC. It is translated as CSVGFRSTYEQYF. The chain joins TRBV29-1 to TRBJ2-7; D not resolved. The ends were cut back, 4 bases at V and 2 bases at J, with 12 bases in the middle. Germline-derived CDR1 and CDR2 are SQVTM and ANQGSEA. The CDR3 is 13 residues long.

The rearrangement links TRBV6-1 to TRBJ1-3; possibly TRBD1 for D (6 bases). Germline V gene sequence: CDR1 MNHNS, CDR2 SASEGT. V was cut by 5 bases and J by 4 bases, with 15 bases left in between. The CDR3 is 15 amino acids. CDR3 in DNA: TGTGCCAGCAGTCATCGGGGGGCTACGGGAAACACCATATATTTT. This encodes CASSHRGATGNTIYF.

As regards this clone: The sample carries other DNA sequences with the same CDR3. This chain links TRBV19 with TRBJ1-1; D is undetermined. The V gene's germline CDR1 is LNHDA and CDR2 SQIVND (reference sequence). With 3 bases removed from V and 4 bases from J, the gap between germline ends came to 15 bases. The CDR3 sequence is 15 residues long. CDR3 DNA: TGTGCCAGTAGTATGGGGAGAGGGAGAGGCACTGAAGCTTTCTTT. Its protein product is CASSMGRGRGTEAFF.

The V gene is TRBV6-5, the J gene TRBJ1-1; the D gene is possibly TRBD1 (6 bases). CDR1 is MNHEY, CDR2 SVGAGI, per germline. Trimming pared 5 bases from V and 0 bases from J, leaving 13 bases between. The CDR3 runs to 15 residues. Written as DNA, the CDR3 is TGTGCCAGCAGTCTACCGGGACAAATGAACACTGAAGCTTTCTTT. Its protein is CASSLPGQMNTEAFF.

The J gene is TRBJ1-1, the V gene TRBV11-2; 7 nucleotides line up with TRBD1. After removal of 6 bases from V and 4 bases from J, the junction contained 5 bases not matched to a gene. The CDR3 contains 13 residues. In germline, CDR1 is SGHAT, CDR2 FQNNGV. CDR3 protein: CASRRTGGTEAFF. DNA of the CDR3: TGTGCCAGCAGAAGGACAGGTGGCACTGAAGCTTTCTTT.

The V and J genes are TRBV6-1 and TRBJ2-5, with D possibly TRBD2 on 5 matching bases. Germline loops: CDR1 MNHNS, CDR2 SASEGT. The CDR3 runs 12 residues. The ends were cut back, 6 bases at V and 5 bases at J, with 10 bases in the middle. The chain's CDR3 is CASSPRRETQYF. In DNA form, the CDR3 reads TGTGCCAGCAGCCCAAGGAGGGAGACCCAGTACTTC.

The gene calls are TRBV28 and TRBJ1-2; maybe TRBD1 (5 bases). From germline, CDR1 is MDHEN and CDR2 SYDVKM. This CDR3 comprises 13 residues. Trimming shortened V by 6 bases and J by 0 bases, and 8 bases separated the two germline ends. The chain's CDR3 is CASRRQPNYGYTF. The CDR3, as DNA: TGTGCCAGCAGGAGACAGCCTAACTATGGCTACACCTTC.

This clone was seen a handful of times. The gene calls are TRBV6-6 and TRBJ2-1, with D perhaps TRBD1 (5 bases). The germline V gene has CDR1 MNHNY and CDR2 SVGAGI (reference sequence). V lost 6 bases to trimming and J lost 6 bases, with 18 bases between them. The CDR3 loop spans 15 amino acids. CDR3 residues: CASSTGRVGGNEQFF. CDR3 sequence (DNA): TGTGCCAGCAGCACAGGCCGTGTAGGCGGCAATGAGCAGTTCTTC.